The following is a TCR beta chain sequence with its context. Here immunoSEQ multiplex PCR was the method, and the copy in TCRdb shows in-frame clones only, minus some. The table has some 60,000 clones, roughly 78% seen once. The data were taken from a study of T cells in tumors after PD-1 blockade. Study-wide context: Prior checkpoint blockade, systemic immunosuppressant use, or anti-cancer therapy within 4 weeks excluded patients.

The material was PBMCs, obtained before anti-PD-1 treatment. This receptor was obtained from a human donor with basal cell carcinoma.

CDR3 region: CASSDGAENIQYF. Written as DNA, the CDR3 is TGTGCCAGCAGCGATGGGGCAGAAAACATTCAGTACTTC. The genes are TRBV9 and TRBJ2-4; D possibly corresponds to TRBD1 (5 bases). With 3 bases removed from V and 5 bases from J, the gap between germline ends came to 9 bases. CDR3 size: 13 residues. Germline loops: CDR1 SGDLS, CDR2 YYNGEE.